One sample yielded the 14 T cell receptor beta chains listed below, sequenced in a study of blood T cell repertoires in COVID-19. Sequencing was performed with immunoSEQ multiplex PCR; in TCRdb, only in-frame clones are kept and a portion is missing. The sample consists of 30,000 to 40,000 clones, approximately 80% of them appearing once. Sequencing was carried out using peripheral blood. The source is a man between 60 and 75 years old with COVID-19, enrolled during active disease.

In DNA form, the CDR3 reads TGTGCCAGTAGTATATCAGGGGCGGGTGAAAAACTGTTTTTT. It codes for CASSISGAGEKLFF. The chain employs TRBV19 and TRBJ1-4, with D possibly matching TRBD1 (6 bases). This CDR3 has 14 amino acids. Germline V gene lookup returns CDR1 LNHDA and CDR2 SQIVND (reference sequence). Trimming left V 2 bases short and J 7 bases short, with 11 bases between. Full variable domain (missing parts from reference TRBV19 and TRBJ1-4): DGGITQSPKYLFRKEGQNVTLSCEQNLNHDAMYWYRQDPGQGLRLIYYSQIVNDFQKGDIAEGYSVSREKKESFPLTVTSAQKNPTAFYLCASSISGAGEKLFFGSGTQLSVL.

This chain joins TRBV11-2 and TRBJ2-7; D possibly corresponds to TRBD2 (5 bases). Germline V lookup: CDR1 SGHAT, CDR2 FQNNGV. CDR3 size: 15 residues. V lost 1 base, J lost 0 bases, and 10 bases lay in between. CDR3 loop: CASSLARRSSYEQYF. The DNA of the CDR3 is TGTGCCAGCAGCTTAGCGCGGAGGTCCTCCTACGAGCAGTACTTC.

This clone was seen a handful of times. The V call is TRBV30, the J call TRBJ2-6; TRBD2 is a possible D gene (6 bases). The germline V gene has CDR1 GTSNPN and CDR2 SVGIG (reference sequence). V lost 3 bases and J 0 bases, leaving 12 bases between the germline ends. The length of the CDR3 is 16 residues. The CDR3 DNA follows: TGTGCCTGGAGAAGGGCGGGAATCTCTGGGGCCAACGTCCTGACTTTC. Residues: CAWRRAGISGANVLTF.

The chain is built from TRBV5-1 and TRBJ1-3, with TRBD1 matching over 7 bases. This CDR3 is 15 amino acids long. CDR1 is SGHRS and CDR2 is YFSETQ in the germline V gene. J lost 0 bases, V lost 5 bases, and 5 bases had no gene match. The chain's CDR3 is CASRPTGDSGNTIYF. The CDR3 DNA sequence: TGCGCCAGCAGGCCTACAGGGGACTCTGGAAACACCATATATTTT. Looking up the rest from reference TRBV5-1 and TRBJ1-3 gives the full variable domain: KAGVTQTPRYLIKTRGQQVTLSCSPISGHRSVSWYQQTPGQGLQFLFEYFSETQRNKGNFPGRFSGRQFSNSRSEMNVSTLELGDSALYLCASRPTGDSGNTIYFGEGSWLTVV.

This chain uses TRBV29-1 with TRBJ1-1; maybe TRBD1 (5 bases). Per germline, CDR1 SQVTM and CDR2 ANQGSEA. This CDR3 spans 13 amino acids. Between the trimmed V and J ends, which lost 7 bases and 5 bases, there was a span of 17 bases. The CDR3 loop is CSARTSGGTEAFF. The CDR3 DNA reads as TGCAGCGCTCGCACCTCCGGGGGGACTGAAGCTTTCTTT.

With respect to this clone: Other DNA sequences in this specimen translate into the identical CDR3. V gene TRBV19 combines with J gene TRBJ1-1; possibly TRBD1 for D (5 bases). The CDR3 consists of 13 residues. CDR1 and CDR2 (germline): LNHDA, SQIVND (reference sequence). The V end was cut by 6 bases, the J end by 0 bases, with 8 bases between. Here the CDR3 DNA reads TGTGCCAGTAGGGACAAAATGAACACTGAAGCTTTCTTT. It yields the protein CASRDKMNTEAFF.

The chain combines TRBV5-5 with TRBJ2-7; TRBD2 is a possible D gene (7 bases). Trimming left V 4 bases short and J 5 bases short, with 13 bases between. CDR3 length: 13 residues. Germline CDR1 SGHKS, CDR2 YYEKEE (reference sequence). CDR3 protein: CASSRWGGNEQYF. CDR3 DNA sequence: TGTGCCAGCAGCCGCTGGGGGGGCAACGAGCAGTACTTC. Based on the CDR3 plus reference TRBV5-5 and TRBJ2-7, the full variable domain is DAGVTQSPTHLIKTRGQQVTLRCSPISGHKSVSWYQQVLGQGPQFIFQYYEKEERGRGNFPDRFSARQFPNYSSELNVNALLLGDSALYLCASSRWGGNEQYFGPGTRLTVT.

V is TRBV7-2 and J is TRBJ2-1, with 10 bases that match TRBD2. The germline V gene encodes CDR1 SGHTA and CDR2 FQGNSA. The CDR3 loop spans 16 amino acids. After removal of 7 bases from V and 6 bases from J, the junction contained 12 bases not matched to a gene. The CDR3, as DNA: TGTGCCAGCATCAACAGAGCGGGAGGGCCTCTCAATGAGCAGTTCTTC. Translated: CASINRAGGPLNEQFF.

This clone was counted between two and nine times. CDR3 sequence (DNA): TGTGCCAGCAGCGTAGATGCCAGCGGGAGGGCCTATGAGCAGTTCTTC. It translates to CASSVDASGRAYEQFF. V is TRBV9 and J is TRBJ2-1, with TRBD2 matching over 10 bases. Trimming took 0 bases from V and 8 from J; bases not matched to a gene: 8. Germline-derived CDR1 and CDR2 are SGDLS and YYNGEE. CDR3 size: 16 residues.

This clone was counted a single time. The chain combines TRBV4-1 with TRBJ1-1; no clear D. The CDR3 contains 15 residues. CDR1 and CDR2 from the germline V gene are MGHRA and YSYEKL. The V and J ends lost 0 bases and 2 bases respectively, with 10 bases between them. This chain's CDR3 is CASSQDQRSNTEAFF. For the CDR3, the DNA is TGCGCCAGCAGCCAAGATCAGCGGTCTAACACTGAAGCTTTCTTT.

The gene calls are TRBV4-1 and TRBJ1-3, with D possibly matching TRBD1 (6 bases). CDR1 is MGHRA and CDR2 is YSYEKL in the germline V gene. This CDR3 has 13 residues. V lost 6 bases and J lost 6, with 12 bases in between. CDR3 in DNA: TGCGCCAGCAGTCCCGGGACATCAAACACCATATATTTT. The encoded protein is CASSPGTSNTIYF.

This clone showed up just once. The rearrangement uses TRBV5-1 and TRBJ1-1, with TRBD1 identical over 11 bases. The CDR3 is 15 residues long. Germline assignment: CDR1 SGHRS and CDR2 YFSETQ. V shed 4 bases and J 7 bases; nucleotides not matched to a gene: 9. CDR3 DNA sequence: TGCGCCAGCAGCACCGGGACAGGGGGTGGTGGTGAAGCTTTCTTT. Its translation is CASSTGTGGGGEAFF.

The chain employs TRBV19 and TRBJ2-7, with D perhaps matching TRBD1 (5 bases). Germline V gene sequence: CDR1 LNHDA, CDR2 SQIVND (reference sequence). CDR3 length: 13 amino acids. V was shortened by 8 bases and J by 5 bases, with 16 bases between the two germline ends. CDR3 sequence: CASGVTVLNEQYF. The CDR3 DNA is TGTGCCAGTGGAGTGACAGTACTCAACGAGCAGTACTTC.

The chain links TRBV24-1 to TRBJ2-2, with D maybe TRBD2 (7 bases). CDR1 is KGHDR, CDR2 SFDVKD, per germline. Trimming cost V 3 bases and J 3 bases, with 16 bases left between them. This CDR3 is built from 17 residues. The CDR3 spells CATSDLRGAGDTGELFF. CDR3 DNA sequence: TGTGCCACCAGTGATCTACGGGGGGCAGGGGACACCGGGGAGCTGTTTTTT.